This T cell receptor beta chain was documented in a study of blood T cells in healthy people across ages (dated by TCRdb to the mid-2010s). Background on the whole study: Template switching captured roughly one uniquely barcoded TCR beta cDNA molecule per two T cells in model experiments. The study analyzed two additional independent replicas of 1 million unique cDNA reads from the same blood draw for two donors, one aged 18 to 30 and one aged 80 or older. Four age groups were formed from the donors: young (average approximately 17 years), middle-aged (just under 40), aged (about 62) and long-lived (less than 85). Using deep sequencing normalized with unique cDNA molecular identifiers, the study measured how TCR beta repertoire diversity changes with age. To avoid experimental bias, donors of different ages were distributed randomly across sequencing lanes. General study outcomes and caveats: Compared with the aged group, the long-lived group had more naive CD4+ T cells, fewer expanded clones and increased TCR diversity, a pattern suggesting age selection. A strong correlation was found between observed TCR beta diversity and the percentage of naive T cells measured by flow cytometry. Observed TCR beta diversity per million T cells fell roughly linearly with age, and a significant reduction was already apparent by age roughly 40. Donor CMV infection status was unknown, potentially confounding age-related changes in expanded clonotypes. Conclusive comparison of naive and antigen-experienced compartments was prevented by the profiling of bulk unsorted PBMCs. Estimates of total diversity based on one million sequenced T cells were considered lower bounds and underestimates.

V and J are trimmed by 6 bases and 4 bases, and the gene matches miss 2 bases of the junction. CDR1 and CDR2 are drawn from the germline V gene: ENHRY, SYGVKD. From the cysteine through the phenylalanine, the CDR3 covers 13 amino acids. The only DNA kept is the CDR3, 39 bases in frame from the first base. The donors were roughly 38 Caucasian individuals from Russia, aged 6 to 90 years, who were systemically healthy. About 10 milliliters of peripheral blood were collected from each donor into EDTA-treated Vacutainer tubes. PBMCs were isolated by Ficoll-Paque density-gradient centrifugation, with at least 6 million obtained per sample. Trizol reagent was used to extract total RNA from the PBMCs, yielding at least 6 micrograms per sample. For every donor, flow cytometry on a PBMC aliquot measured the percentage of naive CD45RAhigh/CD27high T cells. The library was produced with 5' RACE. Sequencing took place on an Illumina HiSeq 2500. A second PCR of about 6 to 12 cycles was performed with a sample-barcoded 5' primer and a J-beta primer mix. Each TCR beta cDNA molecule received a unique molecular identifier from a template-switch 5' adaptor carrying 12 random nucleotides. At least 2.5 million CDR3-containing paired-end reads were obtained from each sample. First-strand cDNA was synthesized from all RNA with the Mint cDNA synthesis kit, primed by a TRBC-specific oligonucleotide. After uracil-DNA glycosylase treatment, a first 18-cycle PCR used universal primers M1SS and BC2_uni_R on all cDNA. Turning to the authors' computational methods: For normalization, 1 million high-quality reads, each with a distinct molecular identifier, were randomly selected from each sample. Instead of being binned into consensus sequences, reads with shared molecular identifiers were discarded. MiTCR, with a Q25 quality threshold and the strictest error-elimination algorithm, was used for CDR3 identification, clonotype clustering and error correction. Lower-bound total TCR beta diversity was estimated with a nonparametric unseen species model using Euler transformation. TCRdb reworked the public reads: Q25 trimming with fastp, MiXCR clone assembly, productive beta chains retained. Identical CDR3 proteins give one entry, which carries the most common genes and DNA. For this entry, the V and J calls and clone size follow TCRdb and not the study's own pipeline. The sample yields 1.4 million to 1.5 million distinct CDR3 sequences; roughly 45% were counted once. The top ten clonotypes cover roughly 7.9% of the sample.

To note about this clonotype: What antigen it recognizes has not been identified. Base qualities are missing; no much larger clone stands one base away.

This TCR derives from a woman aged 18-29 years in good health. Specimen: blood. This sequence uses TRBV10-3 and TRBJ2-3, with 9 bases aligning to TRBD1. The nucleotide sequence is TGTGCCATCAGGGACAGGGGCCCAGATACGCAGTATTTT. It is translated as CAIRDRGPDTQYF.